The clone carrying this T cell receptor (beta chain) was seen only a few times. Its specificity is not known. This may be a read error, as it is one base from a much larger clone. This CDR3 is also generated by other DNA sequences in the sample. Indicated treatment: oral pan-JAK inhibitor, 5-10 mg twice daily. RNA extraction was followed by reverse transcription into cDNA, which acted as the sequencing template. TCRdb's copy holds only in-frame clones and misses some; the assay was immunoSEQ multiplex PCR. The table has tens of thousands of clones, around three quarters seen once. This CDR3 is built from 14 residues. Germline lookup yields CDR1 SGHDT and CDR2 YYEEEE. V lost 4 bases and J lost 4; bases outside the gene matches: 4. The data were obtained in a study of CD8+ T cells in alopecia areata. Study details: Oral tofacitinib (5 to 10 mg twice daily) was administered to treated patients. Study findings and constraints: Lesional scalp, especially alopecia totalis/universalis, showed higher clonality than normal scalp. Sharing of TCRs across patients appeared less clear than in mice, possibly for HLA-related reasons.

The sequence was collected from a human donor with alopecia areata. The chain combines TRBV5-6 with TRBJ2-7; 11 nucleotides agree with TRBD1. The sequences come from CD8+ T cells sorted from blood, collected at approximately week 45, from a patient treated with tofacitinib. The CDR3 region is CASSPGQGAYEQYF. The CDR3 DNA sequence: TGTGCCAGCAGCCCCGGACAGGGGGCTTACGAGCAGTACTTC.